The rows below give T cell receptor beta chains drawn from one sample of a study of cytomegalovirus exposure and HLA in healthy donors. Profiled with immunoSEQ multiplex PCR; TCRdb holds only in-frame clones, not every one. The sample records approximately 160,000 clones, approximately 75% being singletons. Sequencing used PBMCs. These receptors were collected from a woman between 18 and 29 years old in good health and CMV-seronegative. CDR3s leave out the opening cysteine and the closing phenylalanine or tryptophan. Fields, in order: V gene, J gene, CDR3 length, CDR3 protein.

TRBV5-1,TRBJ2-7,17,ASSLAPFSSGGPSYEQY
TRBV11-2,TRBJ2-5,14,ASSPRLAEGQETQY
TRBV27,TRBJ1-2,13,ASSLGQGVTYGYT
TRBV7-9,TRBJ1-1,14,ASSRGQGEGPTEAF
TRBV10-3,TRBJ1-5,12,AISDNGQNQPQH
TRBV2,TRBJ2-7,13,ASSEDVGRAYEQY
TRBV7-3,TRBJ1-5,13,ASSLKPGVVQPQH
TRBV5-6,TRBJ2-2,12,ASSLTGVAGELF
TRBV30,TRBJ1-5,14,AWSVSNRGGNQPQH
TRBV5-1,TRBJ2-3,16,ASSRQGGLAGGTDTQY
TRBV12-5,TRBJ2-7,12,ASGSGQRPYEQY
TRBV28,TRBJ2-3,14,ASSLKGQGPADTQY
TRBV6-4,TRBJ2-2,14,ASSDFETGVRGELF
TRBV7-9,TRBJ1-6,10,ASGTVGSPLH
TRBV5-4,TRBJ1-4,13,ASSLDTQHNEKLF
TRBV29-1,TRBJ2-1,10,SGLRDSHEQF
TRBV5-4,TRBJ1-1,10,ASSQKNTEAF
TRBV6-5,TRBJ2-7,12,ASSSMGPGYEQY
TRBV5-1,TRBJ2-6,14,ASSLVVVPGANVLT
TRBV7-9,TRBJ2-7,14,SSSSILTDRGGEQY
TRBV7-9,TRBJ2-7,11,ASSLNTGTEQY
TRBV7-2,TRBJ1-6,17,ASSSALVSFDSYNSPLH
TRBV2,TRBJ1-2,11,ASSEGQFLGYT
TRBV5-1,TRBJ2-3,13,ASSLAGQSTDTQY
TRBV4-2,TRBJ1-5,14,ASSQDLGITNQPQH
TRBV2,TRBJ2-3,16,ASREGLVRGGATDTQY
TRBV28,TRBJ1-4,14,ASSPPGGTGNEKLF
TRBV4-1,TRBJ2-1,13,ASSQWGQVIDEQF
TRBV19,-,12,ASSRSGQLYEQY
TRBV29-1,TRBJ1-1,10,SVGGGHTEAF
TRBV6-4,TRBJ1-1,14,ASSDSPTRQVVKAF
TRBV9,TRBJ1-2,11,ASSPQQGWGYT
TRBV4-1,TRBJ2-2,14,ASSQGRGGNTGELF
TRBV28,TRBJ2-1,16,ASSWVRPGDRGLNEQF
TRBV28,TRBJ1-1,10,ASGGTDTEAF
TRBV4-1,TRBJ2-1,17,ASSQGFHITTSSYNEQF
TRBV6-6,TRBJ2-1,13,ASSPGTGGKNEQF
TRBV11-2,TRBJ1-2,10,ASSRDTDGYT
TRBV5-1,TRBJ1-2,12,ASSRTGGNYGYT
TRBV2,TRBJ2-1,12,ASSEQGSYNEQF